This TCR beta chain came from a study of blood T cell repertoires in COVID-19. After removal of 0 bases from V and 1 base from J, the junction contained 9 bases not matched to a gene. The CDR3 is 17 amino acids. Per the germline V gene, CDR1 is SGHNT and CDR2 is YYREEE (reference sequence). TCRdb's table, derived via immunoSEQ multiplex PCR, lists solely in-frame clones and lacks some. This sample has 250,000 or so clones; roughly four fifths occur once, and the top ten carry 1.9%. The sequenced sample was peripheral blood. V usage is TRBV5-4 and J usage is TRBJ1-2, with 7 nucleotides matching TRBD1. The receptor comes from a woman older than 75 with acute or convalescent COVID-19. This CDR3 is CASSLGIQGVRNYGYTF. DNA of the CDR3: TGTGCCAGCAGCTTGGGTATTCAGGGGGTCCGTAACTATGGCTACACCTTC.